A selection of T cell receptor beta chains follows, all from one sample in a study of CD8+ T cells in alopecia areata. The table came from immunoSEQ multiplex PCR; TCRdb's copy has only in-frame clones and leaves some out. The table lists 200,000 to 250,000 clones, around three fifths of them singletons. The sequencing sample was made of CD8+ T cells sorted from blood. The source of these receptors is a human donor in good health. CDR3s include the opening cysteine and the closing phenylalanine or tryptophan. Each record gives: CDR3 protein, CDR3 DNA, clone size, J gene, V gene, D gene. A D gene is named only where the DNA matches it firmly. Size is omitted from some rows. Given values are once, few, many or a class for expanded clones.

CSVGDRENSPLHF	TGCAGCGTCGGGGACAGGGAGAATTCACCCCTCCACTTT	few	TRBJ1-6	TRBV29-1	TRBD1
CAWIQGVISNTEAFF	TGTGCCTGGATTCAGGGCGTTATCTCGAACACTGAAGCTTTCTTT	.	TRBJ1-1	TRBV30	.
CSVEDQVRYGYGYTF	TGCAGCGTTGAAGATCAGGTCCGTTATGGGTATGGCTACACCTTC	.	TRBJ1-2	TRBV29-1	.
CASSSGTDTQYF	TGTGCCAGCAGTTCGGGGACAGATACGCAGTATTTT	.	TRBJ2-3	TRBV27	.
CASSQDTGTTEAFF	TGCGCCAGCAGCCAAGATACAGGGACCACTGAAGCTTTCTTT	.	TRBJ1-1	TRBV4-1	.
CASSTTGGLDYGYTF	TGTGCCAGCAGCACGACAGGGGGCTTAGACTATGGCTACACCTTC	.	TRBJ1-2	TRBV7-2	TRBD1
CASSSAGNTEAFF	TGTGCCAGCAGCTCTGCAGGTAACACTGAAGCTTTCTTT	few	TRBJ1-1	TRBV7-6	.
CASSQVGGGDYEQYF	TGCGCCAGCAGCCAAGTTGGCGGGGGGGACTACGAGCAGTACTTC	.	TRBJ2-7	TRBV4-1	TRBD2
CASRSRDDGYTF	TGTGCCAGCAGATCCAGGGACGATGGCTACACCTTC	few	TRBJ1-2	TRBV2	.
CSTLSSAGTEAFF	TGCAGCACTCTTTCTTCGGCCGGGACTGAAGCTTTCTTT	few	TRBJ1-1	TRBV29-1	.
CASSLRGEGYTF	TGCGCCAGCAGCTTGCGAGGGGAGGGCTACACCTTC	.	TRBJ1-2	TRBV5-1	.
CSVRGGLDHEQYF	TGCAGCGTTCGGGGGGGGTTAGACCACGAGCAGTACTTC	.	TRBJ2-7	TRBV29-1	TRBD2
CARHRVGSYNEQFF	TGTGCCCGACACAGGGTGGGCTCCTACAATGAGCAGTTCTTC	once	TRBJ2-1	TRBV30	.
CASSPSTGKYYGYTF	TGTGCCAGCAGTCCTTCGACAGGGAAGTATTATGGCTACACCTTC	.	TRBJ1-2	TRBV27	TRBD1
CASSPWTGITDTQYF	TGTGCCAGCAGCCCCTGGACAGGAATCACAGATACGCAGTATTTT	.	TRBJ2-3	TRBV7-9	TRBD1
CASEPGTGTYEQYF	TGCGCCAGCGAGCCCGGGACAGGGACCTACGAGCAGTACTTC	.	TRBJ2-7	TRBV5-1	TRBD1
CSPVGGAYNEQFF	TGCAGCCCTGTCGGGGGGGCCTACAATGAGCAGTTCTTC	.	TRBJ2-1	TRBV29-1	TRBD2
CASSQVQLNEQYF	TGTGCCAGCAGCCAAGTCCAGCTCAACGAGCAGTACTTC	.	TRBJ2-7	TRBV4-2	.
CASQSGPQETQYF	TGTGCCAGCCAAAGCGGGCCGCAAGAGACCCAGTACTTC	.	TRBJ2-5	TRBV2	.
CASTTGTGRSYEQYF	TGCGCCAGCACAACCGGGACAGGGCGCTCCTACGAGCAGTACTTC	.	TRBJ2-7	TRBV5-1	TRBD1
CSVLTGGGEKLFF	TGCAGCGTACTAACAGGGGGAGGTGAAAAACTGTTTTTT	.	TRBJ1-4	TRBV29-1	TRBD1
CASRLAYQETQYF	TGTGCCAGCAGACTCGCGTACCAAGAGACCCAGTACTTC	.	TRBJ2-5	TRBV2	.
CASSPVGPTGEPQHF	TGTGCCAGCAGTCCGGTAGGGCCGACAGGGGAGCCCCAGCATTTT	.	TRBJ1-5	TRBV2	TRBD1
CASSFGTGSYEQYF	TGTGCCAGCAGCTTCGGGACGGGATCCTACGAGCAGTACTTC	.	TRBJ2-7	TRBV5-6	.
CATSRDNRGMIYGYTF	TGTGCCACCAGCAGAGATAACAGGGGAATGATTTATGGCTACACCTTC	.	TRBJ1-2	TRBV15	TRBD1
CASSLSAGDSYEQYF	TGTGCCAGCAGCTTATCGGCAGGGGATTCCTACGAGCAGTACTTC	.	TRBJ2-7	TRBV11-2	.
CASSDHLVPGEKLFF	TGTGCCAGCAGTGACCACCTGGTCCCCGGAGAAAAACTGTTTTTT	.	TRBJ1-4	TRBV25-1	.
CASSPGQGAYEQYF	TGTGCCAGCAGTCCCGGACAGGGGGCCTACGAGCAGTACTTC	.	TRBJ2-7	TRBV6-5	TRBD1
CAWSLTGTSLLETQYF	TGTGCCTGGAGCCTAACCGGGACCTCTTTATTAGAGACCCAGTACTTC	.	TRBJ2-5	TRBV30	.
CASSPRGYETQYF	TGTGCCAGCAGTCCCAGGGGTTACGAGACCCAGTACTTC	.	TRBJ2-5	TRBV6-1	.
CASSSSGGSYEQYF	TGTGCCAGCAGCTCCTCAGGGGGCAGTTACGAGCAGTACTTC	.	TRBJ2-7	TRBV7-6	TRBD1
CASRAGGSHEQYF	TGTGCCAGCAGGGCTGGGGGGTCTCACGAGCAGTACTTC	.	TRBJ2-7	TRBV25-1	.
CASSLAHIDYGYTF	TGTGCCAGCAGCTTAGCTCATATAGACTATGGCTACACCTTC	.	TRBJ1-2	TRBV7-9	.
CASSPSPAYEQYF	TGTGCCAGCAGTCCCTCGCCGGCCTACGAGCAGTACTTC	.	TRBJ2-7	TRBV27	.
CASEDTQYF	TGTGCCAGCGAAGATACGCAGTATTTT	.	TRBJ2-3	TRBV2	.
CASSPRDGNYEQYF	TGCGCCAGCAGCCCCCGGGACGGGAACTACGAGCAGTACTTC	.	TRBJ2-7	TRBV4-1	.
CASRVLKGASGANVLTF	TGTGCCAGCAGGGTACTGAAGGGGGCCTCTGGGGCCAACGTCCTGACTTTC	.	TRBJ2-6	TRBV2	TRBD1
CATVGTGPREQYF	TGTGCCACCGTCGGGACAGGTCCTCGGGAGCAGTACTTC	once	TRBJ2-7	TRBV25-1	TRBD1
CASSYFKTGELFF	TGTGCCAGCAGTTACTTTAAAACCGGGGAGCTGTTTTTT	.	TRBJ2-2	TRBV6-5	.
CASRPGLDWGEQFF	TGTGCCAGCAGGCCTGGATTGGATTGGGGTGAGCAGTTCTTC	.	TRBJ2-1	TRBV27	.
CASSQARTSPLHF	TGTGCCAGCAGCCAAGCCCGGACTTCACCCCTCCACTTT	.	TRBJ1-6	TRBV4-2	.